The TCR beta chain described here comes from a study of T cells expressing NK-cell markers. At the level of the study: The authors derived TCR beta repertoires from sorted CD3+CD56+NKG2C+, CD3+CD56+NKG2C- and CD3+CD56-NKG2C+ T cells.

Synthesis of TCR beta cDNA relied on 5'RACE template switching carrying UMIs. No DNA is given; TCRdb re-called the 5' RACE reads and lists each CDR3 protein once. The listing contains approximately 460,000 distinct CDR3 sequences. Regarding the study as a whole: Among four donors, these clonotypes also ranked first in the CD3+CD56-NKG2C+ fraction. Dominant NKG2C+ clonotypes accounted for 1.0-7.0% of CD8+ T cells in roughly 6 donors.

This CDR3 is built from 12 residues. Germline values: CDR1 DFQATT, CDR2 SNEGSKA (reference sequence). Of note for this clonotype: What it binds is unknown.

The origin of this receptor is a woman between 18 and 70 years old in good health. The V and J genes are TRBV20-1 and TRBJ2-5; the D call of TRBD2 rests on TCRdb alone, since no DNA is present to check it. Sample: blood T cells: a sorted CD56 or NKG2C T cell subset, CD4+ or CD8+ T cells, or bulk PBMC T cells (not recorded which). The CDR3 sequence: CSAPSGFKTQYF.